The 21 T cell receptor beta chains below come from one sample, sequenced in a study of blood T cell repertoires in COVID-19. Only in-frame clones appear in the TCRdb table, and some are missing; sequencing was by immunoSEQ multiplex PCR. Among tens of thousands of clones listed, roughly 85% were seen once. Input material: peripheral blood. These receptors originate from a human donor in a cohort sampled during active COVID-19.

This chain links TRBV9 with TRBJ1-4; no firm D call. Germline V CDR1 and CDR2: SGDLS, YYNGEE. V was clipped by 4 bases and J by 7 bases, with 11 bases between them. The CDR3 is made up of 13 amino acids. CDR3 nucleotides: TGTGCCAGCAGCCTCGGACTGAGTGAAAAACTGTTTTTT. This translates into CASSLGLSEKLFF.

This rearrangement joins TRBV7-6 to TRBJ2-1, with 9 bases that match TRBD2. Trimming at V came to 0 bases and at J to 6 bases, leaving 6 bases not matched to a gene. CDR1 and CDR2 (germline): SGHVS, FNYEAQ. This CDR3 is built from 16 residues. The DNA for the CDR3 is TGTGCCAGCAGCTTAGCTCGCGGGAGGGGGGGCAATGAGCAGTTCTTC. Its protein is CASSLARGRGGNEQFF.

V gene TRBV30 combines with J gene TRBJ1-5, with D unclear. The CDR3 spans 13 residues. The germline V and J ends were trimmed by 1 base and 5 bases, with 9 bases remaining between them. Germline assignment: CDR1 GTSNPN and CDR2 SVGIG (reference sequence). This CDR3 reads CAWSGPGDQPQHF. CDR3 coding DNA: TGTGCCTGGAGTGGCCCCGGGGATCAGCCCCAGCATTTT. Full variable domain (remainder filled in from reference TRBV30 and TRBJ1-5): SQTIHQWPATLVQPVGSPLSLECTVEGTSNPNLYWYRQAAGRGLQLLFYSVGIGQISSEVPQNLSASRPQDRQFILSSKKLLLSDSGFYLCAWSGPGDQPQHFGDGTRLSIL.

V is TRBV28 and J is TRBJ2-5, with D perhaps matching TRBD1 (5 bases). V was pared by 3 bases and J by 7 bases, with 12 bases between. This CDR3 comprises 13 residues. Germline lookup yields CDR1 MDHEN and CDR2 SYDVKM. The CDR3 sequence is CASSFQGSGTQYF. The CDR3 bases are TGTGCCAGCAGTTTCCAGGGCTCGGGGACCCAGTACTTC.

The J gene is TRBJ2-1, the V gene TRBV30; D perhaps matches TRBD2 (6 bases). The CDR3 covers 14 residues. Germline CDR1 reads GTSNPN; CDR2 reads SVGIG (reference sequence). Trimming left V 5 bases short and J 0 bases short, with 11 bases between. CDR3 sequence reads: CAWDRGNSYNEQFF. Written as DNA, the CDR3 is TGTGCCTGGGATCGCGGGAACTCCTACAATGAGCAGTTCTTC. The variable domain in full, completed from reference TRBV30 and TRBJ2-1, reads SQTIHQWPATLVQPVGSPLSLECTVEGTSNPNLYWYRQAAGRGLQLLFYSVGIGQISSEVPQNLSASRPQDRQFILSSKKLLLSDSGFYLCAWDRGNSYNEQFFGPGTRLTVL.

This chain joins TRBV6-6 and TRBJ2-7; tentatively, D is TRBD2 (6 bases). Germline V gene lookup returns CDR1 MNHNY and CDR2 SVGAGI (reference sequence). V lost 6 bases, J lost 1 base, and 10 bases lay in between. The CDR3 sequence is 13 residues long. This chain's CDR3 is CASSSGESYEQYF. The DNA for the CDR3 is TGTGCCAGCAGCTCGGGAGAATCCTACGAGCAGTACTTC.

The chain carries TRBV6-5 and TRBJ2-5; D might be TRBD2 (5 bases). The V end lost 4 bases, the J end lost 3 bases, and 12 bases lay between the germline ends. The germline V gene encodes CDR1 MNHEY and CDR2 SVGAGI. There are 14 residues in the CDR3. The DNA for the CDR3 is TGTGCCAGCAGTTCCCGAGGGCGGAAAGAGACCCAGTACTTC. It encodes CASSSRGRKETQYF.

The genes are TRBV15 and TRBJ2-3, with TRBD1 identical over 7 bases. Germline CDR1 LNHNV, CDR2 YYDKDF (reference sequence). Trimming took 4 bases from V and 1 from J; bases not matched to a gene: 11. The CDR3 is made up of 17 amino acids. CDR3 DNA sequence: TGTGCCACCAGCACAAGAAAACAGGGGTCTCGCACAGATACGCAGTATTTT. Its translation: CATSTRKQGSRTDTQYF.

V usage is TRBV7-2 and J usage is TRBJ2-7, with D unclear. CDR1 is SGHTA, CDR2 FQGNSA, per germline. V lost 1 base and J lost 7, with 14 bases in between. The CDR3 length is 14 residues. CDR3 residues: CASSLVERRWEQYF. For the CDR3, the DNA is TGTGCCAGCAGCTTAGTGGAGAGACGATGGGAGCAGTACTTC.

This chain connects TRBV7-3 to TRBJ2-5; tentative D call: TRBD1 (5 bases). Germline CDR1 is SGHTA and CDR2 is FQGTGA. This CDR3 is built from 13 residues. V lost 4 bases and J lost 5, with 11 bases in between. The CDR3 spells CASSSGLRETQYF. The CDR3 DNA reads TGTGCCAGCAGCTCAGGGCTGCGGGAGACCCAGTACTTC.

This chain joins TRBV12-5 and TRBJ2-1; 7 nucleotides agree with TRBD1. Germline V gives CDR1 LGHNT, CDR2 FRNRAP. V gave up 2 bases and J gave up 9 bases; unmatched junction bases: 7. The CDR3 is 14 amino acids. This chain's CDR3 is CASGLSGTEGEQFF. CDR3 sequence (DNA): TGTGCTAGTGGTTTGTCCGGGACAGAAGGTGAGCAGTTCTTC.

This clone was observed a few times. This chain joins TRBV4-3 and TRBJ2-3; the D is unclear. Between the trimmed V and J ends, which lost 0 bases and 5 bases, there was a span of 9 bases. The CDR3 totals 14 residues. The V gene's germline CDR1 is LGHNA and CDR2 YSLEER. DNA for the CDR3: TGCGCCAGCAGCCAAGATGTTAGAGGAGATACGCAGTATTTT. Translated, it gives CASSQDVRGDTQYF.

CDR3 in DNA: TGTGCCAGCAGCCAGACAGGAGAGCAGTACTTC. Translating it yields CASSQTGEQYF. The chain joins TRBV7-6 to TRBJ2-7; the D gene is possibly TRBD1 (6 bases). Germline V gene sequence: CDR1 SGHVS, CDR2 FNYEAQ. The CDR3 runs 11 residues. V lost 5 bases to trimming and J lost 7 bases, with 9 bases between them.

The gene calls are TRBV7-3 and TRBJ2-1, with 10 bases identical to TRBD2. In germline, CDR1 is SGHTA, CDR2 FQGTGA. The V segment lost 1 base and the J segment 12 bases; nucleotides outside the gene matches: 12. The length of the CDR3 is 16 residues. The CDR3, as DNA: TGTGCCAGCAGCTTAAAGGCACAGCGGGAGGGCCATCGGCAGTTCTTC. Protein sequence: CASSLKAQREGHRQFF.

The chain joins TRBV11-2 to TRBJ2-6, with TRBD2 identical over 9 bases. V shed 4 bases and J 3 bases; nucleotides not matched to a gene: 13. CDR1 and CDR2 from the germline V gene are SGHAT and FQNNGV. The CDR3 is 19 amino acids. The CDR3 reads CASSSVGGGRAGGANVLTF. For the CDR3, the DNA is TGTGCCAGCAGCTCCGTGGGTGGCGGGAGGGCCGGTGGGGCCAACGTCCTGACTTTC.

The V gene is TRBV30, the J gene TRBJ2-7, with 7 bases aligning to TRBD2. The CDR3 has 13 residues. With V trimmed by 2 bases and J by 1 base, 2 bases remained unmatched. Germline CDR1 GTSNPN, CDR2 SVGIG (reference sequence). The CDR3 nucleotides read TGTGCCTGGAGTCTCGGGGGGTCCTACGAGCAGTACTTC. This sequence encodes CAWSLGGSYEQYF.

The rearrangement joins TRBV29-1 to TRBJ1-1; unclear D gene. The CDR3 runs to 14 residues. Germline CDR1 reads SQVTM; CDR2 reads ANQGSEA. V was cut by 4 bases and J by 2 bases, with 14 bases left in between. CDR3 sequence reads: CSVVGVGGNTEAFF. CDR3 nucleotide sequence: TGCAGCGTTGTAGGCGTGGGAGGCAACACTGAAGCTTTCTTT.

The rearrangement links TRBV18 to TRBJ1-2; 9 bases align to TRBD1. The CDR3 runs 13 residues. CDR1 and CDR2 from the germline V gene are KGHSH and LQKENI. With 6 bases clipped from V and 6 bases from J, the junction kept 5 bases outside the gene matches. As DNA, the CDR3 is TGTGCCAGCTCGCTGGACAGGGGAAATGGCTACACCTTC. Residues: CASSLDRGNGYTF.

The chain is built from TRBV12-3 or TRBV12-4 and TRBJ2-7; TRBD2 matches at 7 bases. V was pared by 6 bases and J by 1 base, with 3 bases of the junction left unmatched. The CDR3 consists of 13 residues. The CDR3 DNA reads TGTGCCAGCAGCTGGACTAGATCCTACGAGCAGTACTTC. Translated, it gives CASSWTRSYEQYF.

The chain employs TRBV19 and TRBJ1-5; TRBD1 agrees at 7 bases. CDR1 and CDR2 from the germline V gene are LNHDA and SQIVND (reference sequence). The CDR3 totals 16 residues. V lost 10 bases to trimming and J lost 2 bases; unmatched junction nucleotides: 14. The CDR3 region has the DNA TGTGCCACTCGAGACAGGGCCGGCGGGGGCAATCAGCCCCAGCATTTT. It is translated as CATRDRAGGGNQPQHF.

The rearrangement uses TRBV18 and TRBJ1-4; TRBD1 matches at 8 bases. This CDR3 has 15 amino acids. In germline, CDR1 is KGHSH, CDR2 LQKENI. The ends lost 6 bases at V and 3 bases at J; junction bases unmatched: 6. CDR3 nucleotides: TGTGCCAGCTCCCCCGACAGGGGTGCTAATGAAAAACTGTTTTTT. This codes for CASSPDRGANEKLFF.